The source of this TCR beta chain is a study of shared clonotypes between healthy human individuals (dated by TCRdb to the early 2020s). Regarding the complete study: A few men and a couple of women, aged 18 to 49 years, made up the cohort. For each donor, CD4 naive and CD4 memory were each run on three plates, CD8 naive on two plates, and CD8 memory on one plate. To increase sequencing depth and limit assay-specific biases, TCR repertoire library preparation and sequencing were carried out by different laboratories using diverse techniques. To estimate repertoire size and how much clonotype sharing occurs between individuals, the study deeply sequenced the blood TCR repertoires of 5 or 6 healthy adults. Leukapheresis yielded between about 0.85 and 9.5 billion PBMCs per donor. Overall results and qualifications from the work: The genetic and exposure-history diversity represented was limited by the small number of donors. Larger estimated clonotype richness was generally found for naive subsets than for memory subsets. Higher generation probabilities were observed for clonotypes shared by all four sorted-subset donors than for non-shared clonotypes. Pairwise subsampling led to the expectation that sequencing depth would affect the degree of clonotype sharing among donors. When a few donors were compared, the shared fraction of clonotypes was about 5.5% for naive CD4, 3.5% to 4% for naive CD8, roughly 2.5% for memory CD4, and under 0.5% for memory CD8. Incomplete sequencing was indicated by rarefaction of sorted-subset datasets, despite the large sequencing depth. Sampling was restricted to blood, and TCR repertoires in tissue are likely to differ from TCR repertoires in blood.

TCR CDR3 regions were amplified from genomic DNA by multiplex PCR using the deep immunoSEQ assay. For each cell subset, the extracted genomic DNA was distributed evenly across all wells of several immunoSEQ 96-well plates, and each plate served as one replicate. For sorted subsets, roughly 200 ng of genomic DNA, equivalent to 25,000 to 35,000 T cell genomes, went into each replicate PCR. Purified libraries were measured with a Qubit 3.0 fluorometer, size-checked on a Bioanalyzer 2100, and measured again with the KAPA Library Quantification kit. A separate single-read 150-cycle Illumina NextSeq 550 flow cell was used to sequence each immunoSEQ 96-well plate. In the authors' own workflow: Because the immunoSEQ output held only junctional sequences and lacked quality scores, the filtering could not match the filtering applied to full-length reads. To assign V/J genes and CDR3, sequences were annotated against IMGT germline references using PyIR, a Python wrapper for IgBLAST v1.9. Reads with weak V/J assignments (E-value above 1e-6), missing CDR3, stop codons, out-of-frame junctions, or ambiguous translated residues were removed. V3J clonotypes were defined by identical inferred V gene, J gene, and CDR3 amino acid sequence. Percentage overlap between repertoires was calculated by dividing the number of shared unique clonotypes by the size of the smaller repertoire. RTK rarefaction, the Chao1 estimator, and Recon v2.1 estimates of unobserved clonotypes were used to assess repertoire richness. Generation probabilities for all TCRbeta clonotypes obtained by the gDNA method from a handful of donors were computed using OLGA. What TCRdb holds here is the immuneACCESS table cut down to in-frame rearrangements. Part of the clones is not present; checked against another copy, under half of the missing clones reflect an unresolved V gene, and the others are unexplained. D and trimming come from the DNA, and the V and J calls and clone size come from that table. Across this sample there are approximately 1.9 million clones, with 80% to 95% seen only once. More than 1.5% of the sample lies in the top ten.

From the cysteine up to the phenylalanine, the CDR3 has a length of 14 residues. CDR3 DNA is the only sequence kept; it has 42 bases, read in frame from the first base. Deletion took 4 bases off V and 4 bases off J, with a span of 12 bases between the germline ends. CDR1 SGDLS and CDR2 YYNGEE were looked up in the germline V gene. Comment on this clone: Its antigen is still unknown. Qualities for individual bases were not recorded, and no much larger clone is one base off.

For the CD8 naive samples, CD45RO-negative cells were positively selected for CCR7, yielding a CD45RA+CCR7+ population from which TemRA cells were excluded. Donors were healthy HIV-negative adults with no recently reported acute infections or vaccinations. Every donor was a Caucasian adult residing in Nashville, Tennessee, USA. Blood was collected by leukapheresis, and PBMCs were isolated by Ficoll-Histopaque density gradient centrifugation and then cryopreserved in liquid nitrogen vapor phase. Purity and quantity of every magnetically sorted T cell population were checked by analytical flow cytometry. Each sorted fraction had its genomic DNA isolated and then quantified by UV absorbance on a Nanodrop 2000c.

Sequences were obtained from naive CD8+ T cells from PBMCs. The cell subset or site tag for this specimen amounts to: CD45RA+CCR7+. This receptor was taken from a man aged 18-30 years in good health. Some clones in this sample may be carry-over from other donors' samples. The receptor chain draws on TRBV9 and TRBJ1-3, and perhaps TRBD1 as D gene, on 6 matching bases. The CDR3 region: CASSPPGGGNTIYF. Read as DNA, the sequence is TGTGCCAGCAGCCCTCCTGGGGGCGGAAACACCATATATTTT.